This entry is about one TCR beta chain. What it binds is unknown. This sample is part of a study of shared clonotypes between healthy human individuals. Study-wide points: The researchers took only blood, and tissue repertoires probably look different.

Repertoires were generated with immunoSEQ multiplex PCR, while TCRdb's copy carries only in-frame clones and drops some. The data contain about 500,000 clones, 77% of them singletons. Trimming removed 7 bases from V and 3 bases from J, with 13 bases in between. The CDR3 loop spans 14 amino acids. Germline CDR1 MNHNS, CDR2 SASEGT. The sequenced sample consisted of PBMCs. The J gene is TRBJ1-5, the V gene TRBV6-1; D gene unclear. The sequence derives from a woman aged 40 to 55 in good health. Some clones in this sample may be carry-over from other donors' samples. The CDR3 protein is CASIRTGPNQPQHF. CDR3 sequence (DNA): TGTGCCAGCATTAGAACCGGACCCAATCAGCCCCAGCATTTT.